The source of this T cell receptor (beta chain) is a study of T cells in Graves' hyperthyroidism and ophthalmopathy. This clonotype was counted ten times or more. It was RNA transcripts that yielded the amplified TCR beta CDR3 regions. HTBI primers were employed in a first-round RT-PCR of the TCR CDR3. MiXCR, run by TCRdb on the multiplex PCR reads, gives a single entry per CDR3 protein. The sample has around 300,000 distinct CDR3 sequences, approximately 14% seen once. The germline CDR1 and CDR2 sequences are SGHDT and YYEEEE. CDR3 length equals 13 residues. The V and J ends lost 0 bases and 10 bases respectively, with 11 bases between them.

The sequence was obtained from a woman in her forties with Graves' ophthalmopathy. The V and J genes are TRBV5-6 and TRBJ2-1; D gene ambiguous. Sequencing was performed on blood. The CDR3 sequence: CASSLGGSREQFF. The CDR3 coding sequence is TGTGCCAGCAGCTTGGGCGGTTCCCGGGAGCAGTTCTTC.